This T cell receptor beta chain was sequenced for a study of blood T cell repertoires in COVID-19. Authors' analysis steps: Quantification of nucleated cells was approximated via reference gene primer amplification. Sequencing was performed with immunoSEQ multiplex PCR; in TCRdb, only in-frame clones are kept and a portion is missing. From that table come the V and J calls and clone size; the DNA was used to work out D and trimming. This sample carries about 170,000 clones, 92% of them seen once, and the ten largest clones take about 4.8%. This receptor was obtained from a man younger than 45 with COVID-19, enrolled during active disease. The sequencing input was peripheral blood.

CDR3 bases: TGCGCCAGCAGCTTACTGGGGGAGGGAACTGAAGCTTTCTTT. It translates to CASSLLGEGTEAFF. The genes are TRBV5-1 and TRBJ1-1, with D tentatively TRBD1 (5 bases). The CDR3 consists of 14 residues. The V end lost 2 bases, the J end lost 5 bases, and 13 bases lay between the germline ends. CDR1 and CDR2 from the germline V gene are SGHRS and YFSETQ.